The clone carrying this T cell receptor beta chain was detected ten times or more. Germline CDR1 is MDHEN and CDR2 is SYDVKM. The CDR3 has 15 amino acids. The ends lost 6 bases at V and 9 bases at J; junction bases unmatched: 13. The data were obtained in a study of T cells in Graves' hyperthyroidism and ophthalmopathy. Ophthalmopathy cases scored 3 or more on the Clinical Activity Score and 4 or more on NOSPECS grade, with duration below 3 months. More than 8 ml fresh peripheral blood yielded the PBMCs. RNA transcripts gave rise to amplified TCR beta CDR3 regions. TCR CDR3 regions were first amplified by RT-PCR with HTBI primers. TCRdb reprocessed the multiplex PCR reads via MiXCR and lists one record per CDR3 protein. The sample lists about 410,000 distinct CDR3 sequences, roughly 15% seen once, with less than 20% in the top ten.

V is TRBV28 and J is TRBJ2-1, with 8 bases aligning to TRBD2. This clonotype was obtained from a woman aged 30 to 39 with Graves' ophthalmopathy. The specimen sequenced was blood. CDR3 protein: CASSLAGGLNLEQFF. As DNA, the CDR3 is TGTGCCAGCAGCCTTGCGGGGGGCCTTAACCTTGAGCAGTTCTTC.